Listed below are T cell receptor beta chains from one sample, sequenced in a study of blood T cells in healthy people across ages. One entry per CDR3 protein, called by TCRdb with MiXCR from the 5' RACE reads. In the table there are 650,000 to 800,000 distinct CDR3 sequences, under 45% of which are singletons. Sequencing used blood. These receptors originate from a man in his sixties in good health. The conserved cysteine and the conserved F or W are not part of the CDR3 here. The listing skips clone size in some rows; elsewhere it reads once, few, many or a size class.

v_gene: TRBV7-9; abundance: .; j_gene: TRBJ2-3; CDR3aa: ASNLGWATDTQY
v_gene: TRBV6-6; abundance: .; j_gene: TRBJ2-7; CDR3aa: ASSYRTGHPYEQY
v_gene: TRBV12-3/TRBV12-4; abundance: .; j_gene: TRBJ2-1; CDR3aa: ASNAPGQGPYNEQF
v_gene: TRBV21-1; abundance: few; j_gene: TRBJ1-1; CDR3aa: ASFGRRLMNTEAF
v_gene: TRBV28; abundance: few; j_gene: TRBJ1-2; CDR3aa: ASSLYSGVGGYT
v_gene: TRBV5-1; abundance: .; j_gene: TRBJ2-1; CDR3aa: ASTPMSASGPYNEQF
v_gene: TRBV4-3; abundance: few; j_gene: TRBJ2-1; CDR3aa: ASSQGRGPLSYNEQF
v_gene: TRBV20-1; abundance: few; j_gene: TRBJ2-7; CDR3aa: SARDRQTDYEQY
v_gene: TRBV4-3; abundance: few; j_gene: TRBJ2-7; CDR3aa: ASSQDPGGLYEQY
v_gene: TRBV29-1; abundance: few; j_gene: TRBJ2-3; CDR3aa: SATPGWSDTQY
v_gene: TRBV5-1; abundance: .; j_gene: TRBJ2-1; CDR3aa: ASSLGRVSQIHNEQF
v_gene: TRBV7-2; abundance: few; j_gene: TRBJ2-5; CDR3aa: ASSPQRGRLEETQY
v_gene: TRBV5-4; abundance: .; j_gene: TRBJ1-2; CDR3aa: ASIQTGGDGYT
v_gene: TRBV7-2; abundance: few; j_gene: TRBJ1-2; CDR3aa: ASSQGGGRDYT
v_gene: TRBV12-3/TRBV12-4; abundance: few; j_gene: TRBJ2-1; CDR3aa: ASSLLNRGGGEQF
v_gene: TRBV14; abundance: few; j_gene: TRBJ1-5; CDR3aa: ASSQDLVSGSQPQH
v_gene: TRBV4-3; abundance: once; j_gene: TRBJ2-2; CDR3aa: ASSQEIRQGSTGELF
v_gene: TRBV2; abundance: .; j_gene: .; CDR3aa: ASSLLTYNEQY
v_gene: TRBV2; abundance: .; j_gene: TRBJ1-2; CDR3aa: ASSATREGEGYT
v_gene: TRBV4-1; abundance: .; j_gene: TRBJ2-3; CDR3aa: ASSQGRGGTPSADTQY
v_gene: TRBV20-1; abundance: .; j_gene: TRBJ2-5; CDR3aa: SARVNSGGIQETQY
v_gene: TRBV3-1; abundance: .; j_gene: TRBJ2-1; CDR3aa: ASTSGAVNYNEQF
v_gene: TRBV5-1; abundance: few; j_gene: TRBJ1-2; CDR3aa: ASSFNWRANYGYT
v_gene: TRBV20-1; abundance: .; j_gene: .; CDR3aa: SASVASGEETQF
v_gene: TRBV11-2; abundance: .; j_gene: TRBJ2-5; CDR3aa: ASSPTIQPQETQY
v_gene: TRBV7-6; abundance: .; j_gene: TRBJ2-3; CDR3aa: ASSLRGQGEDTQY
v_gene: TRBV20-1; abundance: .; j_gene: TRBJ2-7; CDR3aa: STRGDGSYEQY
v_gene: TRBV6-5; abundance: .; j_gene: TRBJ2-3; CDR3aa: ASSYGDKDTQY